The 5 T cell receptor beta chains given below trace back to one sample, sequenced in a study of blood T cells in healthy people across ages. The second PCR ran about 6 to 11 cycles with a sample-barcoded 5' primer and J-beta primers. TCRdb itself ran the 5' RACE reads through MiXCR, one entry per CDR3 protein. The sample lists around 1.5 million distinct CDR3 sequences, roughly 30% occurring once. Input material: blood. The receptors shown here come from a woman in her twenties or thirties in good health.

This sequence joins TRBV6-6 and TRBJ2-1, with 8 positions matching TRBD2. Germline CDR1 and CDR2: MNHNY and SVGAGI (reference sequence). The junction had 4 bases not matched to a gene; V was cut back by 6 bases and J by 6 bases. The CDR3 covers 13 residues. CDR3 protein: CASRDGGANEQFF. The CDR3 region has the DNA TGTGCCAGCAGAGACGGGGGGGCCAATGAGCAGTTCTTC.

Many counts were recorded for this clonotype. This chain connects TRBV11-1 to TRBJ2-7; D may be TRBD1 (6 bases). The germline V gene encodes CDR1 SGHAT and CDR2 FQDESV (reference sequence). The CDR3 runs 13 residues. Between the trimmed V and J ends, which lost 3 bases and 3 bases, there was a span of 9 bases. The CDR3 reads CASSLGDNYEQYF. The CDR3 coding sequence is TGTGCCAGCAGCTTGGGGGACAACTACGAGCAGTACTTC.

On this clonotype itself: A much larger clone lies one base from this, so it may be a read error. Since no conserved phenylalanine or tryptophan closes the CDR3, a read error is the likely cause. The chain carries TRBV5-1 and TRBJ2-7; D tentatively fits TRBD1 or TRBD2 (5 bases each). Per the germline V gene, CDR1 is SGHRS and CDR2 is YFSETQ. This CDR3 spans 14 amino acids. V was shortened by 4 bases and J by 4 bases, with 15 bases between the two germline ends. In DNA form, the CDR3 reads TGCGCCAGCAGCGGGGACGGTGGGGCTTACGAGCAGTACATC. This sequence encodes CASSGDGGAYEQYI.

DNA for the CDR3: TGCAGTGCTATATCACAGGGGAAGTATACCGGGGAGCTGTTTTTT. Protein: CSAISQGKYTGELFF. The V gene is TRBV20-1, the J gene TRBJ2-2, with TRBD1 identical over 7 bases. CDR3 size: 15 residues. The J segment lost 5 bases and the V segment lost 4 bases, leaving 10 bases of the junction unmatched. Germline-derived CDR1 and CDR2 are DFQATT and SNEGSKA (reference sequence).

Regarding this clonotype: At one boundary the junction diverges from the germline segment, which might be a read error. The chain carries TRBV6-2 or TRBV6-3 and TRBJ2-5, with D possibly matching TRBD2 (7 bases). CDR3 length equals 13 residues. In germline, CDR1 is MNHEY, CDR2 SVGEGT. CDR3 coding DNA: TGTGCCCGCAGTTACGGGGGGCCAGAGACCCAGTACTTC. Its protein is CARSYGGPETQYF.